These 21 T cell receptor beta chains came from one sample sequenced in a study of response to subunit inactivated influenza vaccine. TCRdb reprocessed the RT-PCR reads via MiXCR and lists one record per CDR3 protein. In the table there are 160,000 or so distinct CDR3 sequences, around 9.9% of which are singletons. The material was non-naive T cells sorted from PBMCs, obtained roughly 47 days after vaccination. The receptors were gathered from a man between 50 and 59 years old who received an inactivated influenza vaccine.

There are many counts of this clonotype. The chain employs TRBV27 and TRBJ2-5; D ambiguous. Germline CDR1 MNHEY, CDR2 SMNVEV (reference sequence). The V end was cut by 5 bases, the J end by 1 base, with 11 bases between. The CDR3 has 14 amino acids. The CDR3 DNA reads TGTGCCAGCAGTCCCCCTGGATCCCAAGAGACCCAGTACTTC. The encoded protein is CASSPPGSQETQYF.

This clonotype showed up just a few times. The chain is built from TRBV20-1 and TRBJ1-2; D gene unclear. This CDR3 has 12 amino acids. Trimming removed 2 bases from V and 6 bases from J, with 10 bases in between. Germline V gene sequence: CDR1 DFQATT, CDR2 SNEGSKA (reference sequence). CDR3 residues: CSARLYGDGYTF. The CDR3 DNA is TGCAGTGCTAGATTGTACGGAGATGGCTACACCTTC.

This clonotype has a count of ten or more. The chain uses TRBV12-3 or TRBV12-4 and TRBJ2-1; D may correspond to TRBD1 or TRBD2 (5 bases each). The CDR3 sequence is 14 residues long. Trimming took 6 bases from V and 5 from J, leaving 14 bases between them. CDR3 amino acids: CASRSSGTNNEQFF. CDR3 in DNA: TGTGCCAGCAGATCCTCCGGGACCAACAATGAGCAGTTCTTC.

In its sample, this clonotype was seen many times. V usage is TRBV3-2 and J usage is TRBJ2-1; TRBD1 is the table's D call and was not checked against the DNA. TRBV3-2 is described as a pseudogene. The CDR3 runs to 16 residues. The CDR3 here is CASSQKVGGRNNEQFF. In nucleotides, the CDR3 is TGTGCCAGCAGCCAAAAGGTGGGGGGGCGAAACAATGAGCAGTTCTTC.

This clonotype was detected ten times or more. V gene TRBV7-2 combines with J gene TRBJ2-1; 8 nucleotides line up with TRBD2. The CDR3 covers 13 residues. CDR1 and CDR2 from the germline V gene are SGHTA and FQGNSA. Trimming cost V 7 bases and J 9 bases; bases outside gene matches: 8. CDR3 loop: CASNPGLVGEQFF. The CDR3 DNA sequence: TGTGCCAGCAATCCGGGACTAGTGGGTGAGCAGTTCTTC.

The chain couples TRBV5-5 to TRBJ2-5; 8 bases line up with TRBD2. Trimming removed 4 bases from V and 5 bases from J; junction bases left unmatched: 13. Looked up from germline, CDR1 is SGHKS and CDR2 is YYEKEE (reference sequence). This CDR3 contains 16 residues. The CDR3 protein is CASSLSASGRAETQYF. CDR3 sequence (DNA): TGTGCCAGCAGCCTGTCGGCGTCCGGGAGGGCTGAGACCCAGTACTTC.

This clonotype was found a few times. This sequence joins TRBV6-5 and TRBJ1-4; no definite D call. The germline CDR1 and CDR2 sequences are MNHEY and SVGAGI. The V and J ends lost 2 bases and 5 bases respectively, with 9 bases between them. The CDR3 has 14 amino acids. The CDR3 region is CASSYSVRNEKLFF. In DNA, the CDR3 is TGTGCCAGCAGTTACAGTGTCCGGAATGAAAAACTGTTTTTT.

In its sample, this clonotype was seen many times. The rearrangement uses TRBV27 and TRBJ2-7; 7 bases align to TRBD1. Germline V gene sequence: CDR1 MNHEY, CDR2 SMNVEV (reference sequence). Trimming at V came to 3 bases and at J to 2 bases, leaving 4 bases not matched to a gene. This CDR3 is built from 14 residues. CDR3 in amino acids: CASSFGDSTYEQYF. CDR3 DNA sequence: TGTGCCAGCAGTTTCGGGGACAGCACCTACGAGCAGTACTTC.

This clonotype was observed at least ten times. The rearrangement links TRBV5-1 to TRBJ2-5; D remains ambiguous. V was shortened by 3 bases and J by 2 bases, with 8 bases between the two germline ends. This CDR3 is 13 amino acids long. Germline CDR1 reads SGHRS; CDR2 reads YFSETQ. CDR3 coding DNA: TGCGCCAGCAGCTGGACGGTTCAAGAGACCCAGTACTTC. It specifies CASSWTVQETQYF.

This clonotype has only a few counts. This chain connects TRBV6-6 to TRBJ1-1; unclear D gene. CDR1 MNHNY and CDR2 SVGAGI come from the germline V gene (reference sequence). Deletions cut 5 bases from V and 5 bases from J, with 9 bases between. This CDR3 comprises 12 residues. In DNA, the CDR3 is TGTGCCAGCAGTCACGGGTGGACTGAAGCTTTCTTT. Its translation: CASSHGWTEAFF.

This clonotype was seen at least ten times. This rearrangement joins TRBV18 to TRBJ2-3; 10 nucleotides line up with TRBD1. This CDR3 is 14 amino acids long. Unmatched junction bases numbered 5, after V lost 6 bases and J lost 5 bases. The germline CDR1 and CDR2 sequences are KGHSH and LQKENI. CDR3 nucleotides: TGTGCCAGCTCCCAGACAGGGGGCAAAGATACGCAGTATTTT. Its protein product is CASSQTGGKDTQYF.

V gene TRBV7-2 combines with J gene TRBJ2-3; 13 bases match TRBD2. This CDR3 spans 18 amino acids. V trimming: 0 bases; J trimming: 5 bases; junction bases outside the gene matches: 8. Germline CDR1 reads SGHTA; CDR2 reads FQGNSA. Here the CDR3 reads CASSLALETSGGKDTQYF. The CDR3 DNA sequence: TGTGCCAGCAGCTTAGCGCTGGAGACTAGCGGGGGGAAAGATACGCAGTATTTT.

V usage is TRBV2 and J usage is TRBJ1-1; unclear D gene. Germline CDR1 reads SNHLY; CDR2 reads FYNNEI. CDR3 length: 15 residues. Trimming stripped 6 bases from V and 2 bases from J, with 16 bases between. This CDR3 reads CASRHTTLSNTEAFF. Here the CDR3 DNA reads TGTGCCAGCAGGCACACGACTTTATCTAACACTGAAGCTTTCTTT.

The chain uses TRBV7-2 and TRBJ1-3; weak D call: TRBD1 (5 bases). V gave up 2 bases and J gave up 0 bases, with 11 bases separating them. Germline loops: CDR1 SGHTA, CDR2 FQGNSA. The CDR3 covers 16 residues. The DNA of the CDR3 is TGTGCCAGCAGCTTACAGGGCGCAGGCTCTGGAAACACCATATATTTT. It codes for CASSLQGAGSGNTIYF. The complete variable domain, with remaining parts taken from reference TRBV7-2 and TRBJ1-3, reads GAGVSQSPSNKVTEKGKDVELRCDPISGHTALYWYRQSLGQGLEFLIYFQGNSAPDKSGLPSDRFSAERTGGSVSTLTIQRTQQEDSAVYLCASSLQGAGSGNTIYFGEGSWLTVV.

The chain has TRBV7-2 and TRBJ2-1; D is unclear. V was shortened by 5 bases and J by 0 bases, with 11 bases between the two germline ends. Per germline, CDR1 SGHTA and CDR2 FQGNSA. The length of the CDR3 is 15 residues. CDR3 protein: CASSLVAASYNEQFF. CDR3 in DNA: TGTGCCAGCAGCCTAGTCGCTGCCTCCTACAATGAGCAGTTCTTC.

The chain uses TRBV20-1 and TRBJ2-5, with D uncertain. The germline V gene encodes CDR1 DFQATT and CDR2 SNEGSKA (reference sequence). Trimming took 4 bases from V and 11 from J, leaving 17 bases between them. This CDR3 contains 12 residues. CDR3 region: CSANPIGSMQYF. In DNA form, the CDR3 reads TGCAGTGCTAATCCTATAGGTTCGATGCAGTACTTC.

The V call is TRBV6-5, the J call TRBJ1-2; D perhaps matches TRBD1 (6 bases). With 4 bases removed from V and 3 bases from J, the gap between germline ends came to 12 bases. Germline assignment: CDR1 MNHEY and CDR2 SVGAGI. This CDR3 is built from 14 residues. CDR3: CASSSGQSDYGYTF. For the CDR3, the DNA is TGTGCCAGCAGTTCAGGACAGTCCGACTATGGCTACACCTTC.

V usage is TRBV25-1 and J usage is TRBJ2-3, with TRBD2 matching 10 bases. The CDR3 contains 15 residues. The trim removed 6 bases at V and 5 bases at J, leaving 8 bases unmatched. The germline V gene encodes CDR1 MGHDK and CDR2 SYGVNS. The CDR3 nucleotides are TGTGCCAGCAGAAAGCGGGAGGGCCGTCTAGATACGCAGTATTTT. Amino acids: CASRKREGRLDTQYF. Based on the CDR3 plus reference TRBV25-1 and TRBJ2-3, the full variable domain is EADIYQTPRYLVIGTGKKITLECSQTMGHDKMYWYQQDPGMELHLIHYSYGVNSTEKGDLSSESTVSRIRTEHFPLTLESARPSHTSQYLCASRKREGRLDTQYFGPGTRLTVL.

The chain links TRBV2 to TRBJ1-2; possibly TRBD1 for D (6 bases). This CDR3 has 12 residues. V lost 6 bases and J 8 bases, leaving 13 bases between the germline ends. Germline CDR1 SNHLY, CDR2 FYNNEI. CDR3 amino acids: CASSAGQWGYTF. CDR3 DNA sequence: TGTGCCAGCAGCGCAGGACAGTGGGGCTACACCTTC.

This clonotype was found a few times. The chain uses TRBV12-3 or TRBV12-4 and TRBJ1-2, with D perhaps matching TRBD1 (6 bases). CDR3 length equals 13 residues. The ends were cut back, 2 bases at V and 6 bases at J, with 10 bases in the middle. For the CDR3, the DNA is TGTGCCAGCAGTTTAAGGGCAGGGGATGGCTACACCTTC. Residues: CASSLRAGDGYTF.

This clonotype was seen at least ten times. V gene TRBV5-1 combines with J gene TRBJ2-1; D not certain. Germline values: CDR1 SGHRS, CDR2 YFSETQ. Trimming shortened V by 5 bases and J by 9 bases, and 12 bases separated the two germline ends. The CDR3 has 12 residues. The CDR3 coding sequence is TGCGCCAGCAGTACGACTCTCGCTGAGCAGTTCTTC. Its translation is CASSTTLAEQFF.